The source of this TCR beta chain is a study of blood T cell repertoires in COVID-19. Study summary: Whether acute or convalescent, the COVID-19 samples came from the United States, Italy and Spain. T cells, B-cell-depleted T cells, or PBMCs provided the cDNA or gDNA that served as material.

Seattle enrolled patients during active infection and tracked them longitudinally. This clone was counted a few times. There are 15 residues in the CDR3. V dropped 0 bases and J dropped 8; count of bases not matched to a gene: 6. Looked up from germline, CDR1 is LGHNA and CDR2 is YNFKEQ. Original processing notes: Estimation of nucleated cell counts relied on the amplification of reference gene primers. Using immunoSEQ multiplex PCR, the repertoire was profiled, and TCRdb retains in-frame clones only, with some absent. Clone size and V and J calls were adopted from that table, with D and trimming inferred from the DNA. The table records 150,000 to 200,000 clones, around nine tenths of them present only once.

Source material: peripheral blood. The rearrangement links TRBV4-2 to TRBJ1-5; TRBD1 aligns across 8 bases. The TCR was taken from a woman aged 70-85 years with COVID-19, enrolled during active disease. The CDR3 region has the DNA TGTGCCAGCAGCCAAGAGGACAGGGTGACTAAGCCCCAGCATTTT. Translation gives CASSQEDRVTKPQHF.